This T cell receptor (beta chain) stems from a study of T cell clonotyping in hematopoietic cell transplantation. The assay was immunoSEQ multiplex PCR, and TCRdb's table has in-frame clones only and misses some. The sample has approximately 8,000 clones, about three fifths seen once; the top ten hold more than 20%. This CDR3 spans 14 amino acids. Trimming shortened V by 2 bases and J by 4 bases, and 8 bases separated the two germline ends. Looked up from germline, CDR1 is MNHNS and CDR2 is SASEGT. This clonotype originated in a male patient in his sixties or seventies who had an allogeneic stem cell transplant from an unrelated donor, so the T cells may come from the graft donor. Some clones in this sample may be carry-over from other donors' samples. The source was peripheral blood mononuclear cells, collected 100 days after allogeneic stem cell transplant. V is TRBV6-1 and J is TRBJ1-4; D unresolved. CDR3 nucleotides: TGTGCCAGCAGTGAACTCGACGGTAATGAAAAACTGTTTTTT. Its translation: CASSELDGNEKLFF.